A selection of T cell receptor beta chains follows, all from one sample in a study of T cells in Graves' hyperthyroidism and ophthalmopathy. TCRdb re-analysed the multiplex PCR reads in MiXCR, keeping a single row per CDR3 protein. The sample holds about 290,000 distinct CDR3 sequences, 16% seen once. Input material: blood. These receptor sequences come from a man younger than 45 with Graves' hyperthyroidism. CDR3s include the opening cysteine and the closing phenylalanine or tryptophan. The D gene is left open where the match is weak. Size is stated for part of the rows, as once, few or many counts, or as a class when the clone is expanded.

d_gene | abundance | j_gene | v_gene | CDR3aa | CDR3nt
TRBD1 | few | TRBJ2-7 | TRBV2 | CASGGLDRGDEQYF | TGTGCCAGCGGGGGCTTAGACAGGGGGGACGAGCAGTACTTC
- | - | TRBJ1-6 | TRBV18 | CASSPGTASYNSPLHF | TGTGCCAGCTCACCGGGCACGGCCTCCTATAATTCACCCCTCCACTTT
- | many | TRBJ2-1 | TRBV28 | CASSFGGGAYNEQFF | TGTGCCAGCAGTTTCGGAGGGGGTGCCTACAATGAGCAGTTCTTC
- | - | TRBJ1-1 | TRBV5-8 | CATSLTDYTEAFF | TGTGCCACCTCTCTGACAGACTACACTGAAGCTTTCTTT
- | - | TRBJ2-1 | TRBV7-3 | CASSAYGTLPYNEQFF | TGTGCCAGCAGCGCCTATGGGACATTACCCTACAATGAGCAGTTCTTC
TRBD2 | many | TRBJ2-1 | TRBV6-1 | CASSTRTSGAYNNEQFF | TGTGCCAGCAGTACTCGGACTAGCGGGGCCTATAACAATGAGCAGTTCTTC
- | - | TRBJ1-1 | TRBV5-1 | CASGEVGAGTEAFF | TGCGCCAGCGGCGAAGTTGGGGCAGGGACTGAAGCTTTCTTT
TRBD2 | many | TRBJ2-2 | TRBV11-1 | CASLGLGVTGELFF | TGTGCCAGCCTGGGACTAGGGGTCACCGGGGAGCTGTTTTTT
- | many | TRBJ2-1 | TRBV12-3/TRBV12-4 | CASKLEGDEQFF | TGTGCCAGCAAACTAGAGGGGGATGAGCAGTTCTTC
TRBD1 | - | TRBJ1-2 | TRBV13 | CATLDREHYGYTF | TGTGCCACTTTAGACAGGGAGCACTATGGCTACACCTTC
- | many | TRBJ1-6 | TRBV12-3/TRBV12-4 | CASSPRPWYNSPLHF | TGTGCCAGCAGTCCCCGCCCTTGGTATAATTCACCCCTCCACTTT
- | many | TRBJ2-7 | TRBV12-3/TRBV12-4 | CASRTGTPPYEQYF | TGTGCCAGCAGAACCGGGACGCCCCCCTACGAGCAGTACTTC
TRBD2 | many | TRBJ2-7 | TRBV6-1 | CASSDHWTSGSSEQYF | TGTGCCAGCAGTGATCATTGGACTAGCGGGAGTTCCGAGCAGTACTTC
- | many | TRBJ1-4 | TRBV20-1 | CSARDRATNEKLFF | TGCAGTGCTAGAGATAGGGCAACTAATGAAAAACTGTTTTTT